This T cell receptor beta chain is drawn from a study of blood T cell repertoires in COVID-19. The CDR3 consists of 11 residues. Germline CDR1 is MRHNA and CDR2 is SNTAGT. Regarding this clone: One end of the junction does not line up with germline, which may come from a read error.

Only in-frame clones appear in the TCRdb table, and some are missing; sequencing was by immunoSEQ multiplex PCR. The sample lists some 80,000 clones; around 85% were seen once. The origin of this receptor is a woman of 80 years or more with active or convalescent COVID-19. The source material was peripheral blood. This chain links TRBV6-4 with TRBJ1-1; D is ambiguous. The CDR3 sequence: CASTAQPHSQF. CDR3 in DNA: TGTGCCAGCACCGCCCAGCCCCATAGCCAGTTT.